A selection of T cell receptor beta chains follows, all from one sample in a study of glioma-infiltrating T cells after dendritic cell vaccination. Profiling relied on immunoSEQ multiplex PCR, and the TCRdb table lists in-frame clones only, not all of them. There are over 70,000 clones in the sample; roughly 87% occur only once, and under 2.5% lies in the top ten. The specimen comprised blood, sampled before dendritic cell vaccination. The origin of the receptors is a human donor with glioblastoma. Each CDR3 is given without its conserved first and last residue. Clone size is shown for a subset of rows, as once, few, many or a class of expanded clone.

j_call clone_size v_call cdr3_aa
TRBJ2-5 once TRBV29-1 SAAQTGETQY
TRBJ1-5 - TRBV19 ASSMLGQQHQPQH
TRBJ1-3 - TRBV19 ASILGGTGSFSGNTIY
TRBJ2-5 - TRBV9 ASSASSGSLGETQY
TRBJ2-1 once TRBV7-8 ASSSGGEREQF
TRBJ1-2 - TRBV10-3 AISDPDRVRGYT
TRBJ2-7 - TRBV7-9 ASSFGGQGREQY
TRBJ2-5 - TRBV5-1 ASSLAGGETQY
TRBJ2-7 - TRBV2 ASSYLVTSYEQY
TRBJ1-5 - TRBV19 ASSLYTGTQSNQPQH
TRBJ2-2 - TRBV7-9 ASSSPVKGTGELF
TRBJ1-4 few TRBV5-5 ASTPSLLIFGEKLF
TRBJ2-2 - TRBV5-1 ASGQGNTGELF
TRBJ2-3 - TRBV19 ASRTGGIDTQY
TRBJ2-7 once TRBV5-1 ASSRTGGALFIYEQY
TRBJ1-1 - TRBV10-3 AISGVGGETEAF
TRBJ2-2 - TRBV5-1 ASSLELGQYLTGELF
TRBJ1-5 - TRBV4-2 ASSQGTGGLGSNQPQH
TRBJ2-5 - TRBV29-1 SAGQNQETQY
TRBJ2-3 - TRBV10-2 ASRDTPNTDTQY
TRBJ1-1 - TRBV19 ASSMAYLGTNTEAF
TRBJ2-2 - TRBV5-1 ASSRLGQGPNTGELF
TRBJ2-2 - TRBV6-4 ASSDSAGGPGELF
TRBJ2-5 - TRBV4-1 ASSQEPSGGVRETQY
TRBJ1-1 - TRBV21-1 ASSKKSLEAF
TRBJ1-3 once TRBV25-1 ASSEPGAGNTIY
TRBJ2-1 - TRBV7-9 AERDTEQF
TRBJ2-1 - TRBV10-1 ASSESALREGRGRSYNEQF
TRBJ1-5 - TRBV6-6 ASSLPGVGQPQH
TRBJ1-2 - TRBV6-6 ASSYSAEPRGYT
TRBJ1-2 - TRBV5-1 ASSPGQDYGYT
TRBJ2-3 - TRBV7-9 ASSSPIAGRSPDTQY
TRBJ2-5 once TRBV29-1 SVEGANWTQY
TRBJ2-3 - TRBV7-6 ASSLAYQGMADTQY
TRBJ1-1 - TRBV18 ASSLQTGSANTEAF
TRBJ2-1 - TRBV5-4 ASSFSAGIYNEQF
TRBJ2-3 medium-sized TRBV6-1 ASSGLAGGPDTQY
TRBJ2-4 - TRBV5-1 ASSLVGGNIQY
TRBJ1-2 - TRBV21-1 ASSKIRGQCYGYT
TRBJ2-3 - TRBV28 ASSFKGQTSTDTQY
TRBJ2-1 - TRBV11-3 ASSQTRTSGVYNEQF
TRBJ1-1 - TRBV6-6 ASSRGGSDTEAF
TRBJ1-2 - TRBV27 ASSAQQGADGYT
TRBJ2-3 - TRBV5-1 ASKLAVYTDTQY
TRBJ2-7 once TRBV6-6 ASSLGGTSGAYEQY
TRBJ1-5 - TRBV6-1 ASSPDRAGQPQH
TRBJ2-1 once TRBV6-5 ASSYNFGGRVYEQF
TRBJ1-5 - TRBV6-5 ASRQHSNQPQH
TRBJ1-1 - TRBV25-1 ASSEYRETGAEAF
TRBJ1-2 - TRBV6-1 ASRFRDYGYT